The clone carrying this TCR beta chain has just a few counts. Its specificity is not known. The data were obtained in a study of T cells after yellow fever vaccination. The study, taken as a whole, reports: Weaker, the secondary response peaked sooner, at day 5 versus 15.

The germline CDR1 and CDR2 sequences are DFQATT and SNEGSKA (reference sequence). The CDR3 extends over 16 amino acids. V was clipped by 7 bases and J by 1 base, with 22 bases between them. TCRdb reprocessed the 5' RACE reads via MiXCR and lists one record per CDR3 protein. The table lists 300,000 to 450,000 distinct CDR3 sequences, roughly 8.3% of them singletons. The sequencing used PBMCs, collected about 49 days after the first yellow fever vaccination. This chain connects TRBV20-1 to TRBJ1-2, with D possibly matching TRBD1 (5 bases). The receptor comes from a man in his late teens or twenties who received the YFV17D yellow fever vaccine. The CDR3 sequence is CSVFGAREDNNYGYTF. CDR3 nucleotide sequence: TGCAGTGTTTTTGGGGCTCGGGAGGATAATAACTATGGCTACACCTTC.